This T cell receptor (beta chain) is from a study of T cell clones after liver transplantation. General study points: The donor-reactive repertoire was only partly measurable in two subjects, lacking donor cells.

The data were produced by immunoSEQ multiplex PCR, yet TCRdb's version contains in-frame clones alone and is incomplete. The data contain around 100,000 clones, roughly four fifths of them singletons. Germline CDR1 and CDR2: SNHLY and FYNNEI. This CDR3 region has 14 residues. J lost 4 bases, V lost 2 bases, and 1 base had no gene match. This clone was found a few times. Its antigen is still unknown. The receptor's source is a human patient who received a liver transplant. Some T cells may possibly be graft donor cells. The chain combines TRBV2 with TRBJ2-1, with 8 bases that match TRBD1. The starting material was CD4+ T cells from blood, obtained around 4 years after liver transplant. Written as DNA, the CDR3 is TGTGCCAGCAGTGAAAGGGACAGGTACAATGAGCAGTTCTTC. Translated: CASSERDRYNEQFF.